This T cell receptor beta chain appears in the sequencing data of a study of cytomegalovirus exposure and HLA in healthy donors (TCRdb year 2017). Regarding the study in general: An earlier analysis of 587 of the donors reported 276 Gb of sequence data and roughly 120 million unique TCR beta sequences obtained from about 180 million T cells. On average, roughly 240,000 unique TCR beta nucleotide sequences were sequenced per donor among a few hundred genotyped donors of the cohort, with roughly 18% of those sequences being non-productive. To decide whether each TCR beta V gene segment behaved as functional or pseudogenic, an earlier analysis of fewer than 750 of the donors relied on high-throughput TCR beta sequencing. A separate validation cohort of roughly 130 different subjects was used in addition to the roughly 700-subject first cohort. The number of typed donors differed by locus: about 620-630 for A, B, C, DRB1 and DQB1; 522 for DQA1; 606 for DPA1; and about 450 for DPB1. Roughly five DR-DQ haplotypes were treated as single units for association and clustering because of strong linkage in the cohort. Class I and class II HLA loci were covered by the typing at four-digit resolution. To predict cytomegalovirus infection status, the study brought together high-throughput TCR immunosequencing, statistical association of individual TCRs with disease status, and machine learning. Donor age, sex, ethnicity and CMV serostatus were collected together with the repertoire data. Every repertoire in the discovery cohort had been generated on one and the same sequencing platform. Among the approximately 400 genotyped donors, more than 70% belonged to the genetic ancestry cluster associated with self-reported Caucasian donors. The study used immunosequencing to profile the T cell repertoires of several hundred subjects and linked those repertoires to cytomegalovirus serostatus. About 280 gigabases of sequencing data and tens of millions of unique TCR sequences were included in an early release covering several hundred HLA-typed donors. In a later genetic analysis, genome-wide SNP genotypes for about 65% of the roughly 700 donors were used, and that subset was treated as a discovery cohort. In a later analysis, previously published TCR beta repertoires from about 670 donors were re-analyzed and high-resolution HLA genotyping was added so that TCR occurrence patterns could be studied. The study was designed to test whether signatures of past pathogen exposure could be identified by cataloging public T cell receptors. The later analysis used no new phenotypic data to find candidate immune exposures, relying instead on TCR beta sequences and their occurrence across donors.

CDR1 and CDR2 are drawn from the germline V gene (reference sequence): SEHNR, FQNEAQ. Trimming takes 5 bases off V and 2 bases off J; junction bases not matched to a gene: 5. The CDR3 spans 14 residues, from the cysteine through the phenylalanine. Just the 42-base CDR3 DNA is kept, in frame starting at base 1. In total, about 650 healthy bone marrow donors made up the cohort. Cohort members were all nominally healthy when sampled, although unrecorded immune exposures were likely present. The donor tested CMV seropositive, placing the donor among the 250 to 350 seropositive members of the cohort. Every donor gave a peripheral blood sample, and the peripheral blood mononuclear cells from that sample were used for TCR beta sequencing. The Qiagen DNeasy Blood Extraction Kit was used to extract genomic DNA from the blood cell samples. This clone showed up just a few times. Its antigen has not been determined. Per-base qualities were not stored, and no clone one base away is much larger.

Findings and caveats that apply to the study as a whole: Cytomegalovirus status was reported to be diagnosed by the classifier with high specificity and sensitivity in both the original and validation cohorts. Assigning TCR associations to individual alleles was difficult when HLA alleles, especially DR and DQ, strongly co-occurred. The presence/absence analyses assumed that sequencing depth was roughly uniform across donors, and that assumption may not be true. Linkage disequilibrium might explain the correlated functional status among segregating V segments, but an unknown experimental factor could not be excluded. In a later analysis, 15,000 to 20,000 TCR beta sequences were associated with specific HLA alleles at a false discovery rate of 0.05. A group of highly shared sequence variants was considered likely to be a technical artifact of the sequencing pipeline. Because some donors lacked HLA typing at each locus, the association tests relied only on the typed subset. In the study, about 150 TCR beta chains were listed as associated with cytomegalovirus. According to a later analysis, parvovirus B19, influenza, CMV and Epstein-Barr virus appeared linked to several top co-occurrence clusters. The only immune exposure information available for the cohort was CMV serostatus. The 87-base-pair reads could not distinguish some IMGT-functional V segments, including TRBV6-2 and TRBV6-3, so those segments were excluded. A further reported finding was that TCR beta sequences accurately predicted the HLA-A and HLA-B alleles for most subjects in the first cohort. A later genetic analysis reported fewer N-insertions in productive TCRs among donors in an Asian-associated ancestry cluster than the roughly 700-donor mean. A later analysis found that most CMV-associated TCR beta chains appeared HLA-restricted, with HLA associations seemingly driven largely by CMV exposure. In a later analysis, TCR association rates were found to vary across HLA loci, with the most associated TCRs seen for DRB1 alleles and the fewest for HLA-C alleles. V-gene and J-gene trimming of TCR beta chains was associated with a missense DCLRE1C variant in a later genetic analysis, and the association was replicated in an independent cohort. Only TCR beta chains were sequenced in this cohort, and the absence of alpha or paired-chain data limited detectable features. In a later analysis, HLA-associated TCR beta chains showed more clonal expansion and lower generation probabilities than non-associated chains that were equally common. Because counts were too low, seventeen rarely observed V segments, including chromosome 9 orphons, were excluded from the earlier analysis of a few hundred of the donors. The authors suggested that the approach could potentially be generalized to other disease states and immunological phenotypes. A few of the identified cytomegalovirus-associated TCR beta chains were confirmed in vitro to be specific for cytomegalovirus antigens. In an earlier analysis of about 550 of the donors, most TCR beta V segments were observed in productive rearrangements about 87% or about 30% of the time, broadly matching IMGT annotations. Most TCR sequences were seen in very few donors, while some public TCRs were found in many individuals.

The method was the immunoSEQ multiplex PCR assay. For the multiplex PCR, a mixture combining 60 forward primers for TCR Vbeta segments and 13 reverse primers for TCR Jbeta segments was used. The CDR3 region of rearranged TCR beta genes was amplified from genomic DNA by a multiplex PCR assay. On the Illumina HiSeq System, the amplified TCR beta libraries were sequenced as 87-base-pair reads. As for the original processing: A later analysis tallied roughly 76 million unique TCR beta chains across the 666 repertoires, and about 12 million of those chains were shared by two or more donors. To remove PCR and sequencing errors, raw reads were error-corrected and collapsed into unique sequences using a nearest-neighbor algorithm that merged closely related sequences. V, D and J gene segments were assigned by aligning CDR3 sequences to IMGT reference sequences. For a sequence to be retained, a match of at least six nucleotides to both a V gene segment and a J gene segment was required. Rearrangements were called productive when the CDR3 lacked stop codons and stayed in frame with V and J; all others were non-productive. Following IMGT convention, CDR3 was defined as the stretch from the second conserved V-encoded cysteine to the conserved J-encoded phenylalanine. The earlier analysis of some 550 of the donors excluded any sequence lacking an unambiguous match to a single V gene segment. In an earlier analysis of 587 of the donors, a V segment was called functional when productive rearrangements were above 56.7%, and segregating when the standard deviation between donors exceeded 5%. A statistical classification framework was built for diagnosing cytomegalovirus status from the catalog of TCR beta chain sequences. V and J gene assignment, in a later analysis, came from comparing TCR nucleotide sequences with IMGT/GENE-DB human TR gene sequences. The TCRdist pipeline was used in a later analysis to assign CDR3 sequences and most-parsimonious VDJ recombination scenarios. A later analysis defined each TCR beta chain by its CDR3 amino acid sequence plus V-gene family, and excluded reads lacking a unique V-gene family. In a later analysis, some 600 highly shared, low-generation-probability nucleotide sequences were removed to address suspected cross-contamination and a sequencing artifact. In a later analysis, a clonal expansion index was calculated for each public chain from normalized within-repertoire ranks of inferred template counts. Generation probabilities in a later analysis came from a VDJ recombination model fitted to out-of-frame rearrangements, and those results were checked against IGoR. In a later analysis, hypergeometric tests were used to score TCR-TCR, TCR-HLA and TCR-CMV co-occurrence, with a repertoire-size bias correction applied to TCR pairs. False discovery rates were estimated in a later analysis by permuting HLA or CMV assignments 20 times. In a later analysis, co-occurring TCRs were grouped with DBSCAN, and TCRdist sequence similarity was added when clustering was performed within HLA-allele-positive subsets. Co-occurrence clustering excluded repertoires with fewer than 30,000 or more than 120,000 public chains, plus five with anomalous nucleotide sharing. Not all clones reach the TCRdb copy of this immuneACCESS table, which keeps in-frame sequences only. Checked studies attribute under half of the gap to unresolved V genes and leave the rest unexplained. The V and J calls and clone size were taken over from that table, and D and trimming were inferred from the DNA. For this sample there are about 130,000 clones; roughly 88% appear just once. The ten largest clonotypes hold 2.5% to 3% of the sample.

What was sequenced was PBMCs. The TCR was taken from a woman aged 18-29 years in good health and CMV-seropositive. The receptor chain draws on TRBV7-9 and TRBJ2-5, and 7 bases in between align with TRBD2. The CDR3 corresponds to CASSHPGGQETQYF. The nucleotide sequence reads TGTGCCAGCAGCCACCCCGGGGGGCAAGAGACCCAGTACTTC.